This TCR beta chain was recovered during a study of blood T cell repertoires in COVID-19. The wider study: The United States, Italy and Spain supplied acute and convalescent COVID-19 samples. From T cells, B-cell-depleted T cells, or PBMCs came the material, which was cDNA or gDNA.

Germline assignment: CDR1 SGHAT and CDR2 FQNNGV. V dropped 4 bases and J dropped 8 bases, with 14 bases sitting between them. The CDR3 runs to 13 residues. This clone was seen a handful of times. Original data processing: Amplification of reference gene primers provided the estimated nucleated cell counts. Sequencing used immunoSEQ multiplex PCR; TCRdb keeps in-frame clones, though not all of them. Clone size and the V and J calls come from that table; the DNA yielded D and trimming. The data show around 240,000 clones, 84% seen once. Sequencing was carried out using peripheral blood. This chain joins TRBV11-2 and TRBJ1-2, with D perhaps TRBD1 (6 bases). The sequence derives from a middle-aged woman who had recovered from COVID-19. CDR3 coding DNA: TGTGCCAGCAGCTCCCACAGGGTGGAGGGCTACACCTTC. This translates into CASSSHRVEGYTF.